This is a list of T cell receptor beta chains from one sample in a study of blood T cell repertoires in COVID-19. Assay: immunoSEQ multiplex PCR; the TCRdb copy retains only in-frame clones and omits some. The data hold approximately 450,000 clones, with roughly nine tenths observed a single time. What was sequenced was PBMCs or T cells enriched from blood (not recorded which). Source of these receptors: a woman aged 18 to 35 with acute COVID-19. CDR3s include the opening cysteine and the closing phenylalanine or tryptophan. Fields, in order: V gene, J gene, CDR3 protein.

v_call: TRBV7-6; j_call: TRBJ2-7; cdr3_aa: CASSTGDRASGEQYF
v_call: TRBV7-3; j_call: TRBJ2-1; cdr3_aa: CASSATRGSEQFF
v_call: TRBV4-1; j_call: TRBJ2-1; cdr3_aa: CASSQGSVHNEQFF
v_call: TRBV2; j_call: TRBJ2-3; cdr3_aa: CASSVGGTADTQYF
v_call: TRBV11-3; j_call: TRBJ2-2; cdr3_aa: CASSSQGGELFF
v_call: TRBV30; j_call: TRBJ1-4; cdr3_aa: CAWSAPGGYGEKLFF
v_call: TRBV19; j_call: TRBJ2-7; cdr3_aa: CASSIDRGEQYF
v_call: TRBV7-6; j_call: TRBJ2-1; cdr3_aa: CASSGGTGIDNEQFF
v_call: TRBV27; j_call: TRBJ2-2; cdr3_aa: CASSFSNGGELFF
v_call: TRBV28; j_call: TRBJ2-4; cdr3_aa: CASSLLLAGNKNIQYF
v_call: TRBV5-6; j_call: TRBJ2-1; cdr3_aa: CASSLGLDVSEQFF
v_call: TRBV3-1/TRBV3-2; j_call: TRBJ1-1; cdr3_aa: CASSHSNTEAFF
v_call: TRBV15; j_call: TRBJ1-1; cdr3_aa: CATSRDTYGTEAFF
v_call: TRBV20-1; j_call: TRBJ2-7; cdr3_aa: CSGSGGAEQYF
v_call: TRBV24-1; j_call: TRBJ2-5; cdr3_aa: CATSDRFKQETQYF
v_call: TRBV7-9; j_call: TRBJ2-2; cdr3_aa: CASSPPQGTGELFF
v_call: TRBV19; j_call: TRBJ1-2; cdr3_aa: CASSIRYYGYTF
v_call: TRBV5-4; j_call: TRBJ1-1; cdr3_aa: CASSPAGGRWTEAFF
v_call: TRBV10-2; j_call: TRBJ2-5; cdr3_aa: CASSTTSGGKQETQYF
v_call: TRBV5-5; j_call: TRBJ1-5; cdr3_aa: CASSFDRAGQPQHF
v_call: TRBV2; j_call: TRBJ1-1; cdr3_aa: CASRDSGTEEAFF
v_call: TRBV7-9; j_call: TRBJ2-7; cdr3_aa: CASSSPGQGPYEQYF
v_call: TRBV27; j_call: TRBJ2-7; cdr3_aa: CASRDPGQAYEQYF
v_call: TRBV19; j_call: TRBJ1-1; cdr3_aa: CASMGGPWAFF
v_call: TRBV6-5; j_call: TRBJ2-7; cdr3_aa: CASSYGAQTYEQYF
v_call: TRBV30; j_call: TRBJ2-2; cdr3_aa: CALGLPPNTGELFF
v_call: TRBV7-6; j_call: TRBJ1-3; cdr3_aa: CASSLTGPNSGNTIYF
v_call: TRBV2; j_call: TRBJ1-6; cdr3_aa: CASRSEGLGNSPLHF
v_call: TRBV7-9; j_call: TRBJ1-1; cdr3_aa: CASTPQGSEAFF
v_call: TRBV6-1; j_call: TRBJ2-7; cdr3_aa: CASSELGREYF
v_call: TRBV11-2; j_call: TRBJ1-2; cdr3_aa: CASSPTDNHYGYTF
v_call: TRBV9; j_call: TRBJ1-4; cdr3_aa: CASSADSGKEKLFF
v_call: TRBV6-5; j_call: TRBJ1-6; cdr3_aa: CASKGNSPLHF
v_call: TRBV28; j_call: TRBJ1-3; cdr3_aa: CASSLLSASGNTIYF
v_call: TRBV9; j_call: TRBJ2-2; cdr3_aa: CASSVPVGSGNTGELFF
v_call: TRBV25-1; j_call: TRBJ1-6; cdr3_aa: CASRPQGDSPLHF
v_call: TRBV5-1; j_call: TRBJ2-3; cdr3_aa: CASSLGAPTLRGDTQYF
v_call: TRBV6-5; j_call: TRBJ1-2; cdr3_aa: CASSTTGFGDYGYTF
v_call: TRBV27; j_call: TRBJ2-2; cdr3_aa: CASSPWADNTGELFF
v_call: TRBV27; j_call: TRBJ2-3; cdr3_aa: CASSLTRSTDTQYF
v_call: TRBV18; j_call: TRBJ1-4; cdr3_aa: CASSSGTGREKLFF
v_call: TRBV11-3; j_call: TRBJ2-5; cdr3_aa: CASSPTSYQETQYF
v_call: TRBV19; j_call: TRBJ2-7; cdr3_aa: CASSIVRQGVYEQYF
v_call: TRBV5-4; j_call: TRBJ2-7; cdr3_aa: CASSVGLVVEQYF
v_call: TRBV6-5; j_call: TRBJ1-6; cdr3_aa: CASSYSGTENSPLHF
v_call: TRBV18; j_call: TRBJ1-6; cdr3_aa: CASSPSRFGTGYSPLHF
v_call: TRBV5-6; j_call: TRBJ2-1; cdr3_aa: CASHQVRNEQFF
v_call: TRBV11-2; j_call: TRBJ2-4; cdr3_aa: CASSLRGSDIQYF
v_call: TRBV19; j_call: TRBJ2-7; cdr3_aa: CASSIDRAGDSYEQYF
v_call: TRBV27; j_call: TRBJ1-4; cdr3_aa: CASSSDRVQEKLFF
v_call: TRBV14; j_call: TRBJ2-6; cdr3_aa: CASSLKQVSGANVLTF
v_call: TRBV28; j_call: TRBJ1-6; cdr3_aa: CASSPGQRPTTQSPLHF
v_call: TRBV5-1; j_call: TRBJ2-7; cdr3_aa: CASSLDRDEQYF
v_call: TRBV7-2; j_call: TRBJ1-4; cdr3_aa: CASSLRGGYEKLFF
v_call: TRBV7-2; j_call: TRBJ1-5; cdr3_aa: CASSLAPGEPQHF
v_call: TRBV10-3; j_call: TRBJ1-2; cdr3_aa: CAISDRLNYGYTF
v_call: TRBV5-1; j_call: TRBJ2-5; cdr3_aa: CASSLTGAFEETQYF
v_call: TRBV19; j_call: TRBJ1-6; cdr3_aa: CASSGVVGNSPLHF
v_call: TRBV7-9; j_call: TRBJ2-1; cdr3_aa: CASSLGFVLAGTNYNEQFF
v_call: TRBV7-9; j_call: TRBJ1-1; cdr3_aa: CASSRWTGTGDTEAFF